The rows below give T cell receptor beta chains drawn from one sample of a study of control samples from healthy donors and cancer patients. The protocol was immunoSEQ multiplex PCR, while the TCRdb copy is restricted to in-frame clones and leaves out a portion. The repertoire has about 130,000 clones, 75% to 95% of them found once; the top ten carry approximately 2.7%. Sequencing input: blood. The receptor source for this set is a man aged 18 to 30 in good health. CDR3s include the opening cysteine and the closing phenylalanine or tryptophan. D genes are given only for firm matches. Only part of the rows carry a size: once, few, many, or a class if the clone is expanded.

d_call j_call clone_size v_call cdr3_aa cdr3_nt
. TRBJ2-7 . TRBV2 CASSPPKFYEQYF TGTGCCAGCAGTCCCCCTAAATTCTACGAGCAGTACTTC
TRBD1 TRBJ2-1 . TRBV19 CASSRDRSSYNEQFF TGTGCCAGTAGTAGGGACAGGAGCTCCTACAATGAGCAGTTCTTC
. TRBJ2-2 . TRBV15 CATSLSFVNTGELFF TGTGCCACCAGTCTGTCATTTGTGAACACCGGGGAGCTGTTTTTT
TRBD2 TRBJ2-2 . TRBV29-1 CSVEFASGRNTGELFF TGCAGCGTTGAGTTCGCTAGCGGGAGGAACACCGGGGAGCTGTTTTTT
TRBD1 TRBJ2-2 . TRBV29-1 CSVEDKGTGGNTGELFF TGCAGCGTTGAAGACAAAGGGACAGGGGGCAACACCGGGGAGCTGTTTTTT
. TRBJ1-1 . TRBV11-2 CASSPRHLNTEAFF TGTGCCAGCAGCCCCCGACACTTGAACACTGAAGCTTTCTTT
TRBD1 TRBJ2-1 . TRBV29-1 CSGGTGVGNEQFF TGCAGCGGCGGGACAGGGGTAGGCAATGAGCAGTTCTTC
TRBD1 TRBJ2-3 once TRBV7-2 CASSTSGTEGDTQYF TGTGCCAGCAGCACCTCCGGGACAGAAGGGGATACGCAGTATTTT
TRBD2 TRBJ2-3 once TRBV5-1 CASSREGGEDTQYF TGCGCCAGCTCTAGAGAGGGAGGGGAAGATACGCAGTATTTT
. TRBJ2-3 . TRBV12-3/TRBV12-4 CASSLAGAGTQYF TGTGCCAGCAGTTTAGCTGGAGCCGGTACGCAGTATTTT
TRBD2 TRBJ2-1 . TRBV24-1 CATNGSPGGGDNEQFF TGTGCCACCAACGGCTCGCCGGGGGGGGGAGACAATGAGCAGTTCTTC
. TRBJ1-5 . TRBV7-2 CASSLSLMNQPQHF TGTGCCAGCAGCTTATCGCTTATGAATCAGCCCCAGCATTTT
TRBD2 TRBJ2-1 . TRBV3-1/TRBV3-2 CASSQDTSGGWDEQFF TGTGCCAGCAGCCAAGATACTAGCGGGGGGTGGGATGAGCAGTTCTTC
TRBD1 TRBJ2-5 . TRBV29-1 CSVAGGALETQYF TGCAGCGTAGCAGGGGGCGCCCTTGAGACCCAGTACTTC
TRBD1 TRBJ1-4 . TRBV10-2 CASSAAGGGDSEKLFF TGCGCCAGCAGCGCTGCAGGGGGCGGTGACAGTGAAAAACTGTTTTTT
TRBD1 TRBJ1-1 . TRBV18 CASSPVGTGWTEAFF TGTGCCAGCTCACCTGTAGGGACAGGGTGGACTGAAGCTTTCTTT
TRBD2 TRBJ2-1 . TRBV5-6 CASSLWALAVYNEQFF TGTGCCAGCAGCTTGTGGGCGCTAGCGGTCTACAATGAGCAGTTCTTC
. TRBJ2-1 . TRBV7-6 CASSLRPGGHQNEQFF TGTGCCAGCAGCTTGCGCCCAGGGGGGCACCAAAATGAGCAGTTCTTC
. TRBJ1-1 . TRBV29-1 CSVERRQMNTEAFF TGCAGCGTTGAGAGGCGGCAGATGAACACTGAAGCTTTCTTT
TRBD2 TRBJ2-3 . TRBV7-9 CASISGGTSLDTQYF TGTGCCAGCATCTCCGGTGGGACTAGCTTGGATACGCAGTATTTT
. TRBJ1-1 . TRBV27 CASSPRTYANTEAFF TGTGCCAGCAGTCCTCGGACTTATGCGAACACTGAAGCTTTCTTT
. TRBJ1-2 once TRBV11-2 CASSLDHLRQLSNYGYTF TGTGCCAGCAGCTTAGATCATTTGAGACAGCTTTCTAACTATGGCTACACCTTC
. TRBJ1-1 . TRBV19 CASRRGNTEAFF TGTGCCAGTAGGCGGGGGAACACTGAAGCTTTCTTT
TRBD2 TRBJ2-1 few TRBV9 CASSVLAGVLGEQFF TGTGCCAGCAGCGTATTAGCGGGGGTCCTTGGTGAGCAGTTCTTC
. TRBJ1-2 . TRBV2 CASSELYGSYGYTF TGTGCCAGCAGTGAACTTTACGGGAGCTATGGCTACACCTTC
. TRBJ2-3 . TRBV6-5 CASSYSQIDTDTQYF TGTGCCAGCAGTTACTCGCAGATTGACACAGATACGCAGTATTTT
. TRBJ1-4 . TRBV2 CASMGSGVVLQKLFF TGTGCCAGCATGGGCAGTGGGGTTGTGCTGCAAAAACTGTTTTTT
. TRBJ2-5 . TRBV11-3 CASRRPGETQYF TGTGCCAGCAGGAGGCCTGGAGAGACCCAGTACTTC
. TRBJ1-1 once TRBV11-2 CASSLEWGQTNTEAFF TGTGCCAGCAGCTTAGAGTGGGGGCAGACGAACACTGAAGCTTTCTTT
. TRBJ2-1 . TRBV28 CASSPAGTSYNEQFF TGTGCCAGCAGTCCCGCAGGGACCTCCTACAATGAGCAGTTCTTC
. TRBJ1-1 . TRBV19 CASSTNREAFF TGTGCCAGTAGTACAAACAGGGAAGCTTTCTTT
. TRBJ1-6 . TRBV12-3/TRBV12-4 CASGLTRATTLHF TGTGCCAGCGGATTGACGAGGGCCACAACCCTCCACTTT
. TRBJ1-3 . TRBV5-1 CASSLAGGRSSGNTIYF TGCGCCAGCAGCTTGGCCGGAGGGCGTAGCTCTGGAAACACCATATATTTT
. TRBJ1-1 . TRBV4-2 CASSPHPGREAFF TGTGCCAGCAGCCCCCATCCGGGGCGAGAGGCTTTCTTT
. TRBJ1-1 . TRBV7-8 CASSSWWNEGTEAFF TGTGCCAGCAGCTCTTGGTGGAATGAGGGCACTGAAGCTTTCTTT
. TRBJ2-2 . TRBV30 CAWKRDKGGELFF TGTGCCTGGAAAAGGGACAAGGGGGGGGAGCTGTTTTTT
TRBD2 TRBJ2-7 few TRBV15 CATSRDLSEGLAGGASEQYF TGTGCCACCAGCAGAGATCTAAGCGAGGGACTAGCGGGGGGGGCTAGCGAGCAGTACTTC
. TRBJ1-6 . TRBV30 CAWSIILTRWENSPLHF TGTGCCTGGAGTATAATCCTAACTCGGTGGGAGAATTCACCCCTCCACTTT
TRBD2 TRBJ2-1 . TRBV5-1 CASSTLAGAGNEQFF TGCGCCAGCAGCACCCTAGCGGGAGCTGGTAATGAGCAGTTCTTC
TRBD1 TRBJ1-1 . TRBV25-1 CASSQGADAFF TGTGCCAGCAGTCAGGGGGCGGATGCTTTCTTT
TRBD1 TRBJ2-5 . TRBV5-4 CASKWDRYQETQYF TGTGCCAGCAAATGGGACAGATACCAAGAGACCCAGTACTTC
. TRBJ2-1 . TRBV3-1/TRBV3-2 CASSQVTREQFF TGTGCCAGCAGCCAAGTTACCCGTGAGCAGTTCTTC
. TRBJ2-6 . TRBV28 CASSLIFGANVLTF TGTGCCAGCAGTTTAATCTTCGGGGCCAACGTCCTGACTTTC
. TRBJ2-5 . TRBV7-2 CASSPLDPRLQETQYF TGTGCCAGCAGCCCCCTAGATCCACGACTGCAAGAGACCCAGTACTTC
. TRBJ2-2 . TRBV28 CASRQPPTGELFF TGTGCCAGCAGACAGCCACCCACCGGGGAGCTGTTTTTT
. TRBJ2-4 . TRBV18 CASSPELNIQYF TGTGCCAGCTCACCAGAATTAAACATTCAGTACTTC